This T cell receptor beta chain was identified in a study of spatial heterogeneity in lung cancer. The wider study: Sequencing of follow-up PBMC samples took place when they were available, at a median of about two years after resection. Study-wide results and caveats: In blood, ubiquitous expanded tumor TCRs appeared more at resection than follow-up.

This CDR3 comprises 15 residues. Time point of the sample: blood at routine non-recurrence follow-up after resection. As concerns this clonotype: Its antigen is as yet unknown.

MiXCR, run by TCRdb on the 5' RACE reads, gives a single entry per CDR3 protein. This sample has over 95,000 distinct CDR3 sequences, with approximately 11% found just once. The TCR comes from a female donor with early-stage non-small cell lung cancer. The chain employs TRBV21-1 and TRBJ2-2; the D call TRBD2 from the table was never checked on the DNA. TRBV21-1 is a pseudogene locus. The specimen comprised PBMCs, sampled at follow-up. CDR3 sequence reads: CASSSSPANTGELFF. The CDR3 bases are TGTGCCAGCAGCAGCTCCCCCGCGAACACCGGGGAGCTGTTTTTT.